This TCR beta chain was sequenced for a study of cytomegalovirus exposure and HLA in healthy donors. Study outcomes and limitations: Listed as cytomegalovirus-associated were 150 to 200 TCR beta chains. Available immune exposure information was restricted to CMV serostatus only. Later work showed greater clonal expansion in HLA-associated TCR beta chains than in equally common others. Three CMV-associated chains proved CMV antigen-specific in vitro.

V was clipped by 1 base and J by 0 bases, with 9 bases between them. This CDR3 spans 15 amino acids. CDR1 is SGHAT, CDR2 FQNNGV, per germline. About this clone: Its specificity is unknown.

PCR employed 60 Vbeta and 13 Jbeta primers. Profiled with immunoSEQ multiplex PCR; TCRdb holds only in-frame clones, not every one. Of 80,000 to 95,000 clones listed, approximately 63% were seen once; the top ten hold about 5.9%. The V and J genes are TRBV11-2 and TRBJ1-1, with D uncertain. Sequencing was performed on PBMCs. The TCR comes from a woman in her twenties or thirties in good health and CMV-seronegative. The CDR3 region has the DNA TGTGCCAGCAGCTTAGGTCAGGTCATGAACACTGAAGCTTTCTTT. It specifies CASSLGQVMNTEAFF. Full variable domain (outside the CDR3, taken from reference TRBV11-2 and TRBJ1-1): EAGVAQSPRYKIIEKRQSVAFWCNPISGHATLYWYQQILGQGPKLLIQFQNNGVVDDSQLPKDRFSAERLKGVDSTLKIQPAKLEDSAVYLCASSLGQVMNTEAFFGQGTRLTVV.